Here is one T cell receptor beta chain with its context. One junction end disagrees with the germline gene, perhaps due to a read error. Germline V gives CDR1 DFQATT, CDR2 SNEGSKA (reference sequence). This CDR3 region has 15 residues. This record belongs to a study of Graves' ophthalmopathy and Graves' hyperthyroidism. The sequenced template was RNA, covering the TCR beta CDR3 region. In the first round, RT-PCR was carried out with HTBI primers, and a multiplex PCR formed the second round. TCRdb processed the multiplex PCR reads anew with MiXCR; each CDR3 protein has one entry. In the table there are about 420,000 distinct CDR3 sequences, roughly 21% of which are singletons.

The sequencing input was peripheral blood. The gene calls are TRBV20-1 and TRBJ2-7; D unclear. The TCR comes from a woman between 18 and 29 years old with stable Graves' hyperthyroidism. CDR3 sequence (DNA): TGCAGTGCTGAAAGCCCCTACTTCCTTTCCTACAAGCAGTACTTC. It is translated as CSAESPYFLSYKQYF.